This T cell receptor (beta chain) was identified during a study of cytomegalovirus exposure and HLA in healthy donors. Study observations and caveats: In vitro, three CMV-associated chains proved specific for CMV antigens.

This clone has just one count. Its antigen is currently unknown. These donors were members of the roughly 110-subject validation cohort, a group separate from the approximately 700-subject first cohort. Measured with immunoSEQ multiplex PCR; TCRdb has only the in-frame clones, and not every one. Among about 120,000 clones listed, about 84% were seen once. The CDR3 spans 20 residues. Germline trimming cut 5 bases from V and 3 bases from J; bases unmatched to any gene: 19. Germline V gives CDR1 MNHEY, CDR2 SMNVEV (reference sequence). Sample: PBMCs. This chain links TRBV27 with TRBJ2-1; 10 bases align to TRBD2. This TCR was recovered from a man aged 18 to 35 in good health and CMV-seronegative. CDR3 sequence: CASSPSPGLARNLVYNEQFF. The DNA of the CDR3 is TGTGCCAGCAGTCCTTCGCCGGGACTAGCGCGAAACTTGGTCTACAATGAGCAGTTCTTC.